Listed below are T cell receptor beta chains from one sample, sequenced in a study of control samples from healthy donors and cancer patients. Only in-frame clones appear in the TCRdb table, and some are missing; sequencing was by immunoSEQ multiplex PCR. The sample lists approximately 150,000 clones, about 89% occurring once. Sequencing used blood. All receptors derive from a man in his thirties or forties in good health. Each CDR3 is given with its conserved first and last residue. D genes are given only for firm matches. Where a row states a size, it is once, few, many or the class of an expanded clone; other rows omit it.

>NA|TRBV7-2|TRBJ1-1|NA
CASSLEGGNTEAFF
TGTGCCAGCAGCTTAGAGGGGGGGAACACTGAAGCTTTCTTT
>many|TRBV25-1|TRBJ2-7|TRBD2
CASSERAGVEQYF
TGTGCCAGCAGTGAAAGAGCGGGAGTGGAGCAGTACTTC
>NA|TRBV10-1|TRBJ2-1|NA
CASSGTAGSYNEQFF
TGCGCCAGCAGTGGGACAGCAGGCTCCTACAATGAGCAGTTCTTC
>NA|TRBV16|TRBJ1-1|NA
CASSFTANTEAFF
TGTGCCAGCAGCTTCACAGCGAACACTGAAGCTTTCTTT
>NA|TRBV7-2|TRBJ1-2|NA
CASSLKVVGNYGYTF
TGTGCCAGCAGTTTGAAGGTGGTGGGGAACTATGGCTACACCTTC
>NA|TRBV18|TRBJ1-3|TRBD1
CASSPGQLPGNTIYF
TGTGCCAGCTCACCGGGACAGTTGCCTGGAAACACCATATATTTT
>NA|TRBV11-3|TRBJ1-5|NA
CASSTWDNRSTCQPQHF
TGTGCCAGCAGCACGTGGGACAACCGAAGCACGTGTCAGCCCCAGCATTTT
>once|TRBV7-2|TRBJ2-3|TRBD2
CASSPGTSGRTDTQYF
TGTGCCAGCAGCCCCGGGACTAGCGGCCGCACAGATACGCAGTATTTT
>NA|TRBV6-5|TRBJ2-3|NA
CALSSTDTQYF
TGTGCCTTGTCTAGCACAGATACGCAGTATTTT
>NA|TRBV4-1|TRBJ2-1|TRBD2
CASSQGSQTRGGEQFF
TGCGCCAGCAGCCAAGGATCCCAGACTCGCGGGGGTGAGCAGTTCTTC
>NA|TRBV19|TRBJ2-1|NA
CASSRLSDEQFF
TGTGCCAGTTCAAGACTATCCGATGAGCAGTTCTTC
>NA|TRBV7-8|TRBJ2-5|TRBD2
CASSTGTSGSEETQYF
TGTGCCAGCAGCACGGGGACTAGCGGGAGCGAAGAGACCCAGTACTTC
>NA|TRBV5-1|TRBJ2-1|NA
CASSLHRTRDEQFF
TGCGCCAGCAGCTTGCACAGGACGAGGGATGAGCAGTTCTTC